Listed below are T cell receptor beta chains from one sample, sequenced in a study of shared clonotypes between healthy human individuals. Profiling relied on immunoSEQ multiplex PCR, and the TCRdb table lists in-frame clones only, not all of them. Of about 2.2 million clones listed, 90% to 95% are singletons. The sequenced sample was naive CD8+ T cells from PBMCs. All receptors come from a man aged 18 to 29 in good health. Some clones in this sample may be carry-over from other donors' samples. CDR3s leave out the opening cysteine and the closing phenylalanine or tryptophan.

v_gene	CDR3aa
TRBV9	ASSMGRSNQPQH
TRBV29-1	SVETLTGGPSYEQY
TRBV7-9	ASSFALEQF
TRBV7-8	ASSLGGASTDTQY
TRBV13	ASSLWGDLNEQF
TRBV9	ASSLTGGLIGYT
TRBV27	ASKPWLANSTDTQY
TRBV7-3	ASSLLGGRGIITNEQF
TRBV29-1	SVAAEGVYEQY
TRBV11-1	ASSSAYNEQF
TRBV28	ASRPEGNTGELF
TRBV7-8	ASSSLRSSYNEQF
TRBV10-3	AISPNDRGPPNEQY
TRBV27	ASSWWGTGTGFYEQY
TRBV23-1	ASSRDRNYEQY
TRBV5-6	ASSLVMNQPQH
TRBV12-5	ASGLVSVSAAYENTEAF
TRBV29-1	SVAGREGPDEQF
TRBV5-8	ASSPGLAGVNEQF
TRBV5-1	ASSLEPGLAPYNEQF
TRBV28	ASSFLGGGDTQY
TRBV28	ASSLMAGGENTEAF
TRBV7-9	ASSKPWTDGYT
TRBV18	ASSTGTTQY
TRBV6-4	ATLESRGARGYT
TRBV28	ASSFRRVKGQGPPIYT
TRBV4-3	ASSQYTGTGDYAGELF
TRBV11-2	ASSLLGTIGETQY
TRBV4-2	ASSQVGGRNIQY